The 28 T cell receptor beta chains presented below share a single source sample, sequenced in a study of T cells in women clearing cervical HPV infection. Clones were read by immunoSEQ multiplex PCR, and TCRdb kept only the in-frame ones, dropping some. The table lists tens of thousands of clones, with 8.5% to 14% in the top ten. Sequencing was carried out using blood buffy coat. The receptors come from a woman between 18 and 70 years old with a cervical HPV16 infection that either progressed to CIN3+ or cleared (not recorded which).

Notes on this clone: The read ends 3 residues before the CDR3 terminus; that terminus is restored from the germline J gene. This chain links TRBV20-1 with TRBJ2-7; 11 nucleotides line up with TRBD1. The CDR3 covers 13 residues. Germline V gene lookup returns CDR1 DFQATT and CDR2 SNEGSKA (reference sequence). Trimming took 6 bases from V and 4 from J; bases not matched to a gene: 5. The CDR3 protein is CSAAGQGGYEQYF. The DNA read from the CDR3 is TGCAGTGCAGCGGGACAGGGGGGGTACGAG.

As for this clone: From the germline J gene comes the end of the CDR3, since the read stops 3 residues before it. The chain is built from TRBV18 and TRBJ2-5, with 12 bases aligning to TRBD1. CDR1 is KGHSH, CDR2 LQKENI, per germline. There are 15 residues in the CDR3. The junction had 0 bases not matched to a gene; V was cut back by 3 bases and J by 1 base. CDR3 DNA (partial): TGTGCCAGCTCACCGGGACAGGGGGCCCAAGAGACC. It yields the protein CASSPGQGAQET. The entire CDR3 protein reads CASSPGQGAQETQYF.

Turning to this clone: The CDR3 is cut off 3 residues early in the read; its end comes from the germline J gene. V is TRBV18 and J is TRBJ2-1, with unresolved D. The germline CDR1 and CDR2 sequences are KGHSH and LQKENI. The germline V and J ends were trimmed by 2 bases and 3 bases, with 8 bases remaining between them. This CDR3 comprises 14 residues. The CDR3 sequence is CASSPTTDYNEQFF. Partial CDR3 DNA: TGTGCCAGCTCACCAACCACAGACTACAATGAG.

Turning to this clone: The read falls 3 residues short of the CDR3 end, and the missing part is taken from the germline J gene. The V and J genes are TRBV6-1 and TRBJ1-2; D not certain. The CDR3 consists of 15 residues. Germline V gene sequence: CDR1 MNHNS, CDR2 SASEGT. The sequenced CDR3 bases are TGTGCCAGCAGTGAGGAGCTAGCGGGAGCGGATACC. This sequence encodes CASSEELAGADT. The full-length CDR3 reads as CASSEELAGADTYTF.

With regard to this clone: The junction departs from the called germline gene at one end, perhaps through a read error. This sample also contains other DNA sequences that code for the same CDR3. CDR3 amino acids: CASRKYRGASGNTIYF. The CDR3 bases that were read are TGTGCCAGTAGGAAGTACAGGGGGGCATCTGGAAACACA. The rearrangement uses TRBV19 and TRBJ1-3; 8 bases agree with TRBD1. The read falls 3 residues short of the CDR3 end, and the missing part is taken from the germline J gene. CDR1 is LNHDA, CDR2 SQIVND, per germline (reference sequence). This CDR3 region has 16 residues.

A remark on this clone: The sequenced fragment ends 3 residues before the CDR3 boundary, so the rest is inferred from the germline J gene. The chain uses TRBV30 and TRBJ2-3, with a weak D call TRBD1 (5 bases). Per the germline V gene, CDR1 is GTSNPN and CDR2 is SVGIG (reference sequence). The CDR3 contains 13 residues. CDR3 region: CAWSEDIQETQYF. The part of the CDR3 DNA that was read is TGTGCCTGGAGTGAGGACATTCAAGAGACG.

CDR3: CSATTPDRGGGYTF. The CDR3 DNA, read in part, is TGCAGTGCTACGACCCCCGACAGGGGGGGTGGC. The V call is TRBV20-1, the J call TRBJ1-2; 9 bases map to TRBD1. The CDR3 end lies 3 residues beyond the end of the read and is filled in from the germline J gene. This CDR3 is built from 14 residues. V lost 4 bases and J lost 7; bases outside the gene matches: 10. Germline-derived CDR1 and CDR2 are DFQATT and SNEGSKA (reference sequence).

On this clone itself: The read ends 3 residues before the CDR3 terminus; that terminus is restored from the germline J gene. This rearrangement joins TRBV20-1 to TRBJ2-1; 9 positions match TRBD2. This CDR3 has 14 amino acids. Trimming cost V 5 bases and J 7 bases; bases outside gene matches: 9. Per the germline V gene, CDR1 is DFQATT and CDR2 is SNEGSKA (reference sequence). The CDR3 DNA, read in part, is TGCAGTGCTGTTATAGCGGGGGCCCGGAATGAG. Its translation: CSAVIAGARNE. The CDR3, in full, reads CSAVIAGARNEQFF.

For this clone: The CDR3 extends 3 residues past the end of the read, so its final part is completed from the germline J gene. The V call is TRBV19, the J call TRBJ2-3, with D maybe TRBD1 (6 bases). Trimming left V 4 bases short and J 2 bases short, with 10 bases between. CDR1 is LNHDA, CDR2 SQIVND, per germline (reference sequence). The CDR3 is made up of 14 amino acids. Incomplete CDR3 DNA: TGTGCCAGTAGTAAACAGGGCTCCACAGATACG. Translated, it gives CASSKQGSTDT. The CDR3 reads in full as CASSKQGSTDTQYF.

With respect to this clone: The read gets to within 3 residues of the CDR3 end, and the germline J gene fills in the rest. The rearrangement links TRBV18 to TRBJ1-2; a weak D match, TRBD1 (5 bases). The V end was cut by 0 bases, the J end by 5 bases, with 13 bases between. The CDR3 sequence is 15 residues long. Germline CDR1 reads KGHSH; CDR2 reads LQKENI. The sequenced part of the CDR3 DNA is TGTGCCAGCTCACCACCGTTAGGGGAGACTTATGGC. Translating it yields CASSPPLGETYG. The whole CDR3 region reads CASSPPLGETYGYTF.

Regarding this clone: The read stops 3 residues short of the end of the CDR3; the missing end is completed from the germline J gene. The V and J genes are TRBV7-3 and TRBJ2-7, with 8 bases identical to TRBD1. J gave up 6 bases and V 5 bases, and 3 bases lay outside the gene matches. The CDR3 totals 12 residues. The germline V gene has CDR1 SGHTA and CDR2 FQGTGA. CDR3 protein: CASSPDRVEQYF. The sequenced CDR3 bases are TGTGCCAGCAGCCCGGACAGGGTCGAG.

Regarding this clone: Coverage ceases 3 residues before the CDR3 finishes, and the germline J gene fills in the end. The chain has TRBV2 and TRBJ1-2, with D possibly matching TRBD1 (5 bases). Trimming stripped 9 bases from V and 7 bases from J, with 15 bases between. Germline V gives CDR1 SNHLY, CDR2 FYNNEI. The CDR3 extends over 12 amino acids. CDR3 DNA (partial): TGTGCCAGTCGAGGCGGGGGATCTGGC. This sequence encodes CASRGGGSG. In full, the CDR3 is CASRGGGSGYTF.

Here the CDR3 reads CASSDRLHQNYNEQFF. The DNA read from the CDR3 is TGTGCCAGCAGCGACCGACTACACCAGAACTACAATGAG. J is TRBJ2-1 and V is TRBV7-6, with a weak D call TRBD2 (5 bases). The missing CDR3 end, 3 residues past where the read stops, is filled in from the germline J gene. There are 16 residues in the CDR3. The V gene's germline CDR1 is SGHVS and CDR2 FNYEAQ. V was clipped by 5 bases and J by 3 bases, with 17 bases between them.

For this clone: The read falls 3 residues short of the CDR3 end, and the missing part is taken from the germline J gene. V gene TRBV7-2 combines with J gene TRBJ2-2, with a possible D match to TRBD1 (6 bases). The CDR3 sequence is 14 residues long. V lost 3 bases and J lost 3, with 8 bases in between. The germline gives CDR1 SGHTA, CDR2 FQGNSA. The CDR3 DNA, read in part, is TGTGCCAGCAGCTTCAACAGGGACACCGGGGAG. This gives the protein CASSFNRDTGE. The full CDR3 protein reads CASSFNRDTGELFF.

About this clone: Read sequence stops 3 residues before the CDR3 end, and the germline J gene provides the missing end. The chain is built from TRBV19 and TRBJ2-1; TRBD2 aligns across 14 bases. The CDR3 has 16 amino acids. CDR1 and CDR2 from the germline V gene are LNHDA and SQIVND (reference sequence). V trimming: 5 bases; J trimming: 9 bases; junction bases outside the gene matches: 9. CDR3 sequence: CASSARLAGGPSEQFF. CDR3 DNA (partial): TGTGCCAGTAGTGCCCGACTAGCGGGAGGGCCGAGTGAG. Supplemented by reference TRBV19 and TRBJ2-1, the full variable domain reads DGGITQSPKYLFRKEGQNVTLSCEQNLNHDAMYWYRQDPGQGLRLIYYSQIVNDFQKGDIAEGYSVSREKKESFPLTVTSAQKNPTAFYLCASSARLAGGPSEQFFGPGTRLTVL.

Regarding this clone: Sequencing ends 3 residues short of the CDR3 end; the germline J gene provides the rest. The V and J genes are TRBV30 and TRBJ1-4, with a possible D match to TRBD1 (5 bases). Per germline, CDR1 GTSNPN and CDR2 SVGIG (reference sequence). The CDR3 is made up of 15 amino acids. Incomplete CDR3 DNA: TGTGCCTGGAGTGTTAAGGGTACTGGGGCCAACGTA. The encoded protein is CAWSVKGTGANV. From start to end, the CDR3 is CAWSVKGTGANVLFF.

As concerns this clone: At one end, the junction sequence differs from germline, possibly due to a read error. Read coverage stops 3 residues before the CDR3 terminus; the germline J gene supplies the remainder. This sample also contains other DNA sequences that code for the same CDR3. This rearrangement joins TRBV2 to TRBJ1-3, with D maybe TRBD1 (6 bases). Germline CDR1 SNHLY, CDR2 FYNNEI. The CDR3 contains 17 residues. CDR3 bases read: TGTGCCAGCAGTGAAGCACCTACAGGGAACTCTGGAAACACG. Translation gives CASSEAPTGNSGNT. The whole CDR3 region reads CASSEAPTGNSGNTIYF.

Details on this clone: The read stops 3 residues short of the end of the CDR3; the missing end is completed from the germline J gene. The V and J genes are TRBV7-9 and TRBJ1-1; D unresolved. The germline V gene encodes CDR1 SEHNR and CDR2 FQNEAQ (reference sequence). The CDR3 runs to 15 residues. Trimming cost V 3 bases and J 1 base, with 12 bases left between them. The CDR3 protein is CASSFQDSGNTEAFF. The sequenced CDR3 bases are TGTGCCAGCAGCTTCCAGGACTCTGGGAACACTGAA.

Details on this clone: The read halts 3 residues ahead of the CDR3 end, with the missing end drawn from the germline J gene. The V call is TRBV19, the J call TRBJ1-1; the D gene is possibly TRBD1 (6 bases). The germline V and J ends were trimmed by 4 bases and 4 bases, with 13 bases remaining between them. This CDR3 has 14 residues. Looked up from germline, CDR1 is LNHDA and CDR2 is SQIVND (reference sequence). CDR3: CASSTTGQGTEAFF. The CDR3 DNA, read in part, is TGTGCCAGTAGTACCACAGGGCAGGGCACTGAA.

To note about this clone: The DNA ends 3 residues before the CDR3 does, and the rest of the CDR3 is filled in from the germline J gene. The chain uses TRBV2 and TRBJ1-5; TRBD1 aligns across 7 bases. The CDR3 contains 15 residues. J was trimmed by 0 bases and V by 6 bases; bases with no gene match: 5. Per the germline V gene, CDR1 is SNHLY and CDR2 is FYNNEI. CDR3 residues: CASRNRDSSNQPQHF. CDR3 DNA (partial): TGTGCCAGCAGGAACCGGGACAGTAGCAATCAGCCC.

A remark on this clone: Read sequence stops 3 residues before the CDR3 end, and the germline J gene provides the missing end. The V gene is TRBV6-1, the J gene TRBJ2-6, with D uncertain. CDR3 length equals 17 residues. V was shortened by 2 bases and J by 0 bases, with 11 bases between the two germline ends. Germline CDR1 MNHNS, CDR2 SASEGT. CDR3 sequence reads: CASSENLAGSGANVLTF. CDR3 DNA, as far as it was read: TGTGCCAGCAGTGAAAATCTCGCCGGCTCTGGGGCCAACGTC.

A note on this clone: The read terminates 3 residues before the CDR3 end, so the remaining end is supplied by the germline J gene. This chain uses TRBV7-9 with TRBJ1-2; 9 nucleotides agree with TRBD1. CDR3 length: 14 residues. From germline, CDR1 is SEHNR and CDR2 FQNEAQ (reference sequence). The CDR3 protein is CASNSDRGSHDYTF. CDR3 bases read: TGTGCCAGCAACTCAGACAGGGGGTCCCACGAC.

As concerns this clone: The CDR3 extends 3 residues past the end of the read, so its final part is completed from the germline J gene. The chain has TRBV7-3 and TRBJ2-2; 9 bases map to TRBD2. V shed 2 bases and J 6 bases; nucleotides not matched to a gene: 4. Germline-derived CDR1 and CDR2 are SGHTA and FQGTGA. This CDR3 region has 15 residues. The CDR3 here is CASSLAGGLPGELFF. The CDR3 bases that were read are TGTGCCAGCAGCTTAGCGGGAGGGTTGCCCGGGGAG.

Points on this clone: The read comes to an end 3 residues before the CDR3 does, leaving the germline J gene to fill in the end. The chain uses TRBV10-3 and TRBJ2-1, with D possibly TRBD1 on 6 matching bases. With 3 bases removed from V and 7 bases from J, the gap between germline ends came to 19 bases. This CDR3 has 16 amino acids. Per the germline V gene, CDR1 is ENHRY and CDR2 is SYGVKD. The CDR3 sequence: CAISEQTGNGANEQFF. The CDR3 DNA, read in part, is TGTGCCATCAGTGAACAAACAGGGAATGGAGCAAATGAG.

Regarding this clone: The read comes to an end 3 residues before the CDR3 does, leaving the germline J gene to fill in the end. The chain employs TRBV19 and TRBJ2-3, with D possibly being TRBD1 (6 bases). Trimming stripped 9 bases from V and 4 bases from J, with 14 bases between. Germline CDR1 reads LNHDA; CDR2 reads SQIVND (reference sequence). The CDR3 has 13 amino acids. The chain's CDR3 is CASGLAGADTQYF. CDR3 DNA, as far as it was read: TGTGCCAGCGGGCTAGCAGGGGCAGATACG.

Worth noting for this clone: The CDR3 is cut off 3 residues early in the read; its end comes from the germline J gene. The rearrangement joins TRBV6-1 to TRBJ2-2, with D uncertain. Germline CDR1 and CDR2: MNHNS and SASEGT. With 3 bases removed from V and 9 bases from J, the gap between germline ends came to 8 bases. The CDR3 covers 12 residues. CDR3 loop: CASSDTLWELFF. The sequenced CDR3 bases are TGTGCCAGCAGTGATACTTTGTGGGAG.

Comments on this clone: The CDR3 extends 3 residues past the end of the read, so its final part is completed from the germline J gene. This rearrangement joins TRBV6-7 to TRBJ2-2, with 8 bases lining up with TRBD1. TRBV6-7 is marked as an open reading frame, function uncertain. This CDR3 region has 17 residues. The chain's CDR3 is CASSRDRWGATNEKLFF. The part of the CDR3 DNA that was read is TGTGCCAGCAGCAGGGACAGGTGGGGAGCAACTAATGAAAAG.

With regard to this clone: The read halts 3 residues ahead of the CDR3 end, with the missing end drawn from the germline J gene. The gene calls are TRBV11-1 and TRBJ1-1; D remains unclear. Per the germline V gene, CDR1 is SGHAT and CDR2 is FQDESV (reference sequence). This CDR3 spans 14 amino acids. The germline V and J ends were trimmed by 4 bases and 4 bases, with 13 bases remaining between them. The CDR3 reads CASSSSVLGTEAFF. CDR3 DNA (partial): TGTGCCAGCAGCTCCTCGGTCCTCGGCACTGAA.